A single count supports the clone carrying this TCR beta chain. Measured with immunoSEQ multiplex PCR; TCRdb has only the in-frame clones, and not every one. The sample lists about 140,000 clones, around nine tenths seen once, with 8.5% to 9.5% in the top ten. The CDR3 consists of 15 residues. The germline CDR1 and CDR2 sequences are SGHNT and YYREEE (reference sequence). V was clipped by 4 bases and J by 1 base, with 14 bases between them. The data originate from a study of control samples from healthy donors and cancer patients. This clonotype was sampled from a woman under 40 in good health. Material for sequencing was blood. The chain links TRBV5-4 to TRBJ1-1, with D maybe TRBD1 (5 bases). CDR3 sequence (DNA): TGTGCCAGCAGCGGGGGGGGACTTAGGAACACTGAAGCTTTCTTT. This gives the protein CASSGGGLRNTEAFF.